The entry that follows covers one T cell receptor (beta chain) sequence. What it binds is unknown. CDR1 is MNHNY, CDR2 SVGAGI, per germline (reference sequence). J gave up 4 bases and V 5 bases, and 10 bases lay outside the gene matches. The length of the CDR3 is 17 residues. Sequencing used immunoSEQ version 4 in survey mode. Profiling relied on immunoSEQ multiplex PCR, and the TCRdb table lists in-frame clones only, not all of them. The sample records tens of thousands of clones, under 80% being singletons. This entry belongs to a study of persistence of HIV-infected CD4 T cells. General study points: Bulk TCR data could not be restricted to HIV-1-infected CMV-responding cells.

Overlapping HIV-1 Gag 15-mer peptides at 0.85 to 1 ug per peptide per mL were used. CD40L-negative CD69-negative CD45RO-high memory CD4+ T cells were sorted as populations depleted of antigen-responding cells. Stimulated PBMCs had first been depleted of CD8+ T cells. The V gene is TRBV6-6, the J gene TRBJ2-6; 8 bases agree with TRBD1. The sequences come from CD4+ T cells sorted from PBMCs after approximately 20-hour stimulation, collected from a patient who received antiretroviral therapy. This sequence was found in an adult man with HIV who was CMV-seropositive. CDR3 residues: CASSLGQGLAGANVLTF. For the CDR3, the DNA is TGTGCCAGCAGTCTCGGACAGGGACTCGCCGGGGCCAACGTCCTGACTTTC.